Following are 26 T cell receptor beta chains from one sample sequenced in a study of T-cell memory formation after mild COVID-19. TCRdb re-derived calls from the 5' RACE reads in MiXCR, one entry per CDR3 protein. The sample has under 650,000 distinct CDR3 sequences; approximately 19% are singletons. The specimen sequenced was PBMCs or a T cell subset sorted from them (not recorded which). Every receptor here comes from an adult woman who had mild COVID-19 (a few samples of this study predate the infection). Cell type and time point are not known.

Here the CDR3 reads CASSFGRRGPDTQYF. In DNA, the CDR3 is TGTGCCAGTAGCTTCGGGAGGAGAGGTCCAGATACGCAGTATTTT. The chain carries TRBV19 and TRBJ2-3, with 7 bases fitting TRBD2. CDR1 is LNHDA, CDR2 SQIVND, per germline (reference sequence). After removal of 6 bases from V and 4 bases from J, the junction contained 10 bases not matched to a gene. This CDR3 has 15 residues.

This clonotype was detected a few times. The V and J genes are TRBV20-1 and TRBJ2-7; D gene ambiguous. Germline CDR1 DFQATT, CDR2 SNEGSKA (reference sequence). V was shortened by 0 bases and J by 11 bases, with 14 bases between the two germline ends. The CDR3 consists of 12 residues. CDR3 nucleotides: TGCAGTGCTAGAGACGATAGCTTTAGGGAGTACTTC. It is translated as CSARDDSFREYF.

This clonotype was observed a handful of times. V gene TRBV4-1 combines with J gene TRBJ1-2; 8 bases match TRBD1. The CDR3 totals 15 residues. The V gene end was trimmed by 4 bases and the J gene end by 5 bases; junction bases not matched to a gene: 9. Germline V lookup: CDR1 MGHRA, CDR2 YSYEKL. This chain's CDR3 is CASSPPTGEGYGYTF. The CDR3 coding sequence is TGCGCCAGCAGCCCCCCGACAGGGGAGGGTTATGGCTACACCTTC.

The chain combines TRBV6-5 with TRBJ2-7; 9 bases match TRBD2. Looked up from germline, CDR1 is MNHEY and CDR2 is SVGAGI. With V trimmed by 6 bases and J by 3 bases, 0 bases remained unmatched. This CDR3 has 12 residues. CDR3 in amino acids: CASRRGGYEQYF. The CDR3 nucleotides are TGTGCCAGCAGGCGGGGGGGCTACGAGCAGTACTTC.

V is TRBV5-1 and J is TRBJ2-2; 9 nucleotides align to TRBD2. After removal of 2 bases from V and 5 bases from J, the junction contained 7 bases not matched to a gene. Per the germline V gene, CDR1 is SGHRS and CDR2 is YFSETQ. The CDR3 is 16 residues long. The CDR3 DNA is TGCGCCAGCAGCTTCCGAGCGGGAGGAGGAACCGGGGAGCTGTTTTTT. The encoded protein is CASSFRAGGGTGELFF.

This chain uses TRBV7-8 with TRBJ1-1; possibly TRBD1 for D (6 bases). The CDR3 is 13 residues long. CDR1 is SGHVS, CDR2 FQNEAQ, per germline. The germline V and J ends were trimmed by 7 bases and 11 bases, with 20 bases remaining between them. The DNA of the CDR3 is TGTGCCAGCATCCCACAGGGAGCAGCCGTGGCTTTCTTT. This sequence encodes CASIPQGAAVAFF.

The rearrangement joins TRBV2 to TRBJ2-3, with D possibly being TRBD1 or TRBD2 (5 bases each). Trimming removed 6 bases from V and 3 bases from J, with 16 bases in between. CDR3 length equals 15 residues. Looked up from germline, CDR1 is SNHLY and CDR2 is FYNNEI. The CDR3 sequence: CASRPMGVPTDTQYF. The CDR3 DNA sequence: TGTGCCAGCAGGCCCATGGGGGTTCCGACAGATACGCAGTATTTT.

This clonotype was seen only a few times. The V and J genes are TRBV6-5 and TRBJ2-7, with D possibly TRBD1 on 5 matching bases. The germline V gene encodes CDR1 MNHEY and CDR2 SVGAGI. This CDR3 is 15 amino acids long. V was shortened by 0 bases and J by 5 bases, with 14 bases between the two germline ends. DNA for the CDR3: TGTGCCAGCAGTTACTCAATGCTAGGGGCAGACGAGCAGTACTTC. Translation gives CASSYSMLGADEQYF.

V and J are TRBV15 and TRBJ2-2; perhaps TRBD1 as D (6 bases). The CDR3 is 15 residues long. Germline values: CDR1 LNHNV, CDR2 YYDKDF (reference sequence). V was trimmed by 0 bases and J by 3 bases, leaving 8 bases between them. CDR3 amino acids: CATSREGAYTGELFF. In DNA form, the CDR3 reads TGTGCCACCAGCAGAGAGGGGGCGTACACCGGGGAGCTGTTTTTT.

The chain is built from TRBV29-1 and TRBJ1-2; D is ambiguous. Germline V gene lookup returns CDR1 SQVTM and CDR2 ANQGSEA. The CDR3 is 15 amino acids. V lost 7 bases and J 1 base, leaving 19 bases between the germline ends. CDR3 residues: CSAGGLGSYNYGYTF. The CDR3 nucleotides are TGCAGCGCCGGCGGTTTGGGGTCTTATAACTATGGCTACACCTTC.

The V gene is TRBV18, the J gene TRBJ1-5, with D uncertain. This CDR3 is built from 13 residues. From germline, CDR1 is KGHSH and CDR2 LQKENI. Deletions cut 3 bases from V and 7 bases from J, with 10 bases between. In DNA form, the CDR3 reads TGTGCCAGCTCACCGGGAAAGGAACAGCCCCAGCATTTT. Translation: CASSPGKEQPQHF. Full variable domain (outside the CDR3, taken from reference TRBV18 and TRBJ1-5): NAGVMQNPRHLVRRRGQEARLRCSPMKGHSHVYWYRQLPEEGLKFMVYLQKENIIDESGMPKERFSAEFPKEGPSILRIQQVVRGDSAAYFCASSPGKEQPQHFGDGTRLSIL.

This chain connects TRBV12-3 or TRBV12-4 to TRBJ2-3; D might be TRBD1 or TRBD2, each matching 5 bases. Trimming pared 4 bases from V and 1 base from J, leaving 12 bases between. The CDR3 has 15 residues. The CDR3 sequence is CASSSGWGRTDTQYF. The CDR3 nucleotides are TGTGCCAGCAGTTCAGGTTGGGGACGCACAGATACGCAGTATTTT.

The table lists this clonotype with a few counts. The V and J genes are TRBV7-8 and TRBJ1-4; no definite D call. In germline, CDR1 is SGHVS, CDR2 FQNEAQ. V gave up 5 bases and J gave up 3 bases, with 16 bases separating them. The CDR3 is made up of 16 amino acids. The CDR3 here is CASSRAKDLPNEKLFF. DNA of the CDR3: TGTGCCAGCAGCCGCGCGAAGGACCTACCTAATGAAAAACTGTTTTTT.

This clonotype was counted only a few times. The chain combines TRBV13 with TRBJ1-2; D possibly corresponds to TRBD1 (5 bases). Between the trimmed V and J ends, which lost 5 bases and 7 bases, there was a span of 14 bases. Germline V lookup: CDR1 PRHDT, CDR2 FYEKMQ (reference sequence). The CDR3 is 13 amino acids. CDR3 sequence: CASSILEGFGYTF. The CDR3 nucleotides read TGTGCCAGCAGCATCCTGGAGGGGTTTGGCTACACCTTC.

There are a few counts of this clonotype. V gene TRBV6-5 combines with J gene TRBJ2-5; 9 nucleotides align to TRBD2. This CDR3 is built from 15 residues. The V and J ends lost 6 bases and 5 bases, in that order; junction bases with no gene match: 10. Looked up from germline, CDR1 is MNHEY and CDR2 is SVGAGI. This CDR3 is CASRRGSGGMETQYF. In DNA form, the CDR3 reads TGTGCCAGCAGGCGGGGAAGCGGGGGGATGGAGACCCAGTACTTC.

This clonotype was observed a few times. CDR3 in DNA: TGTGCCAGCTCACCGTCGGAGGGCGGGGTGGTCGAGCAGTACTTC. As protein: CASSPSEGGVVEQYF. The gene calls are TRBV18 and TRBJ2-7, with D possibly TRBD2 on 6 matching bases. Trimming shortened V by 3 bases and J by 6 bases, and 18 bases separated the two germline ends. The CDR3 contains 15 residues. CDR1 is KGHSH, CDR2 LQKENI, per germline.

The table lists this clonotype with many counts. CDR3 coding DNA: TGCACCCCCAGGGGACAGGGTGGGTCCGGGGCCAACGTCCTGACTTTC. It specifies CTPRGQGGSGANVLTF. The chain employs TRBV20-1 and TRBJ2-6, with 9 nucleotides matching TRBD1. Looked up from germline, CDR1 is DFQATT and CDR2 is SNEGSKA (reference sequence). This CDR3 comprises 16 residues.

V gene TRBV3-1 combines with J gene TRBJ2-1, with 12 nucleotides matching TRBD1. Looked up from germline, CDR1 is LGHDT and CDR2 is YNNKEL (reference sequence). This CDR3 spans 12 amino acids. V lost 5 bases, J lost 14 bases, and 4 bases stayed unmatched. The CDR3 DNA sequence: TGTGCCAGCAGCGCCGGGACAGGGGGCAAGTTCTTC. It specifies CASSAGTGGKFF.

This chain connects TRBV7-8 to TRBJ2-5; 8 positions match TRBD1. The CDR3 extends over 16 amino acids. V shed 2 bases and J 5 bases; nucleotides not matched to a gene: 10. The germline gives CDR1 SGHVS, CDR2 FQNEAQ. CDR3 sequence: CASSLSRGYRGETQYF. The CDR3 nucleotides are TGTGCCAGCAGCTTATCTCGAGGATACAGGGGGGAGACCCAGTACTTC. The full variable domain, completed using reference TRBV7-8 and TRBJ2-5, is GAGVSQSPRYKVAKRGQDVALRCDPISGHVSLFWYQQALGQGPEFLTYFQNEAQLDKSGLPSDRFFAERPEGSVSTLKIQRTQQEDSAVYLCASSLSRGYRGETQYFGPGTRLLVL.

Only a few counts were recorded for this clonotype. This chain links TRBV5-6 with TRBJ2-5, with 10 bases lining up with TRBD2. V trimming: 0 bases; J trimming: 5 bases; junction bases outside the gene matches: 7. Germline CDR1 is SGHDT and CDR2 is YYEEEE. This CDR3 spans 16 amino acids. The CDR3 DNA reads TGTGCCAGCAGCTTGGGGGTAGCGGGAGGAGCGGAGACCCAGTACTTC. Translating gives CASSLGVAGGAETQYF.

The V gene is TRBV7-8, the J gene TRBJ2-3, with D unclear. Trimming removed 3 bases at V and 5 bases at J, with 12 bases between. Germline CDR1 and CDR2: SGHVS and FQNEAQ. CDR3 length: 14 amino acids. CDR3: CASSLATWGDTQYF. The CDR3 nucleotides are TGTGCCAGCAGCTTGGCCACTTGGGGAGATACGCAGTATTTT.

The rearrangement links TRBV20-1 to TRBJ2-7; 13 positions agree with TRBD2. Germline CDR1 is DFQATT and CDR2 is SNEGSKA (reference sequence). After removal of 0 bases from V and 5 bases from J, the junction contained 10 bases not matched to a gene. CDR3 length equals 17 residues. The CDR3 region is CSARDHQTSGRIHEQYF. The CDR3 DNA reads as TGCAGTGCTAGAGACCACCAGACTAGCGGGAGGATCCACGAGCAGTACTTC.

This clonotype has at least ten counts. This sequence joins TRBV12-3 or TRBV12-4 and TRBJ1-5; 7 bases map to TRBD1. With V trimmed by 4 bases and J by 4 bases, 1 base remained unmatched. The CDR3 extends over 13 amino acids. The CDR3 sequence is CASSWTGNQPQHF. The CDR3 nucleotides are TGTGCCAGCAGTTGGACAGGTAATCAGCCCCAGCATTTT.

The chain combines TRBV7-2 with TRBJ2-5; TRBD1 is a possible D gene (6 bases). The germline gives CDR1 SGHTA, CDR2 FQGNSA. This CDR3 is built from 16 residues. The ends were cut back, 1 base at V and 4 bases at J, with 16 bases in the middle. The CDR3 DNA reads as TGTGCCAGCAGCTTAGTCTCGGCGACAGGAAGAGAGACCCAGTACTTC. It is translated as CASSLVSATGRETQYF.

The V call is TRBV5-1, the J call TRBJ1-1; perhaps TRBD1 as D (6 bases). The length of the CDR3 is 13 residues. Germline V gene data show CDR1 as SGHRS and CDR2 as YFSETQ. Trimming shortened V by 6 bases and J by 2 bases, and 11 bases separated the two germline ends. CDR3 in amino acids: CASKQGGNTEAFF. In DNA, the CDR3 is TGCGCCAGCAAACAGGGTGGAAACACTGAAGCTTTCTTT.

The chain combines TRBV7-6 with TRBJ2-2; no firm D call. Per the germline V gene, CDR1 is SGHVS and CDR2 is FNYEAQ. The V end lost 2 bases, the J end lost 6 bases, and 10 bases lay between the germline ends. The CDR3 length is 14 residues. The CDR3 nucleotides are TGTGCCAGCAGCTTAAACACCTTATCCGGGGAGCTGTTTTTT. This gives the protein CASSLNTLSGELFF.